This T cell receptor beta chain emerged from a study of shared clonotypes between healthy human individuals. Trimming cost V 3 bases and J 3 bases, with 21 bases left between them. The CDR3 loop spans 17 amino acids. Germline CDR1 reads MDHEN; CDR2 reads SYDVKM. A deep-level run was used for the assay. Data came from immunoSEQ multiplex PCR; TCRdb stores just in-frame clones and leaves some out. The table lists approximately 2,200,000 clones, about 93% of them singletons. Terminally differentiated effector memory CD45RA+ cells were excluded from the naive CD8 cells, which were CD45RO-negative and positively selected for CCR7.

The sequence came from a man aged 18 to 29 in good health. Some clones in this sample may be carry-over from other donors' samples. The sequencing sample was made of naive CD8+ T cells from PBMCs. The chain joins TRBV28 to TRBJ2-7; maybe TRBD2 (6 bases). CDR3 region: CASSFRQNRGKGYEQYF. The DNA for the CDR3 is TGTGCCAGCAGTTTTCGACAGAACCGGGGGAAGGGCTACGAGCAGTACTTC.